The sequence of this T cell receptor beta chain was determined in a study of cytomegalovirus exposure and HLA in healthy donors. Study-wide findings and caveats: In vitro confirmation showed three CMV-associated chains to be CMV antigen specific. Association with HLA alleles at 0.05 false discovery rate was found for 15,000 to 20,000 TCR beta sequences in a later analysis. As a later analysis showed, a missense DCLRE1C variant was linked to trimming of TCR beta V- and J-genes. Among TCR beta chains, those listed as cytomegalovirus-associated numbered over 150.

This clone occurred a few times. Its antigen is not known. CDR1 and CDR2 from the germline V gene are SGHNT and YYREEE (reference sequence). Trimming pared 4 bases from V and 0 bases from J, leaving 12 bases between. The CDR3 spans 15 residues. The primer mix had 60 Vbeta and 13 Jbeta primers. Produced via immunoSEQ multiplex PCR; TCRdb's table is partial and in-frame only. This table has 140,000 or so clones, 78% appearing once. This sequence joins TRBV5-4 and TRBJ2-3; D is uncertain. The clonotype was recovered from a female donor in good health and CMV-seronegative. Sequencing was carried out using PBMCs. CDR3 sequence reads: CASSTGVPSTDTQYF. For the CDR3, the DNA is TGTGCCAGCAGCACCGGAGTCCCCAGCACAGATACGCAGTATTTT.